This is a list of T cell receptor beta chains from one sample in a study of CD8+ T cells in alopecia areata. TCRdb keeps only in-frame clones here, not all; method: immunoSEQ multiplex PCR. The profile shows 95,000 to 150,000 clones, under 65% of them singletons. The input for sequencing was CD4+ T cells sorted from blood, taken at week 4, from a patient treated with tofacitinib. These receptor sequences come from a human donor with alopecia areata. Each CDR3 is given without its conserved first and last residue.

TRBV5-6,TRBJ1-5,10,ASSEGNLPQH
TRBV7-2,TRBJ1-2,13,ASSLSGQATYGYT
TRBV2,TRBJ2-5,13,ASARTPDLQETQY
TRBV29-1,TRBJ2-7,14,SVRWNRANFGYEQY
TRBV19,TRBJ2-3,14,ASSPLGAGPDNTQY
TRBV14,TRBJ2-2,11,ASSHRNTGELF
TRBV28,TRBJ1-2,12,ASRVSGEFSGYT
TRBV6-5,TRBJ2-1,12,ASSYSRVYNEQF
TRBV2,TRBJ1-2,13,ASSNFRVGSYGYT
TRBV6-5,TRBJ2-5,14,ASSYGLAGIQETQY
TRBV29-1,TRBJ2-1,13,SVADGTSGRSEQF
TRBV5-1,TRBJ2-5,12,ASSPRQVQETQY
TRBV5-1,TRBJ2-1,11,ASSWAPYNEQF
TRBV29-1,TRBJ1-2,9,SVVREYGYT
TRBV29-1,TRBJ1-4,9,SVGWDEKLF
TRBV7-7,TRBJ2-2,12,ASSPTVNTGELF
TRBV5-1,TRBJ2-3,12,ASSLGQDTDTQY
TRBV5-1,TRBJ2-5,12,ASSLFGQQETQY
TRBV28,TRBJ2-4,11,ASSFRQMNIQY